Each of the 26 T cell receptor beta chains below was sequenced from the same sample in a study of CD8 T cells in ankylosing spondylitis. Study-wide findings and caveats: Ankylosing spondylitis blood appeared to be characterized by a TCR beta motif of eight highly homologous variants.

These receptors' targets are unknown. TCRdb reprocessed the 5' RACE reads via MiXCR and lists one record per CDR3 protein. The repertoire consists of a few hundred thousand distinct CDR3 sequences, with around 7.6% occurring once and the leading ten covering less than 15%. Sequencing was performed on blood, either unsorted or a sorted T cell fraction (not recorded which). The receptors derive from a male donor with ankylosing spondylitis.

This clonotype occurred many times. The V gene is TRBV20-1, the J gene TRBJ1-6, with 10 bases identical to TRBD1. Looked up from germline, CDR1 is DFQATT and CDR2 is SNEGSKA (reference sequence). Trimming cost V 3 bases and J 9 bases; bases outside gene matches: 5. This CDR3 has 14 residues. CDR3 DNA sequence: TGCAGTGCTAGGGAGACAGGGGGCTCTTCACCCCTCCACTTT. Translating gives CSARETGGSSPLHF.

The CDR3 region has the DNA TGTGCCAGCAGCTTACCGAGCGGCATCCGGGGCTACACCTTC. Its translation: CASSLPSGIRGYTF. The chain uses TRBV7-2 and TRBJ1-2; no reliable D call. This CDR3 is built from 14 residues. Germline V CDR1 and CDR2: SGHTA, FQGNSA. Trimming left V 2 bases short and J 8 bases short, with 15 bases between.

The rearrangement joins TRBV2 to TRBJ2-3; a possible D gene is TRBD2 (5 bases). From germline, CDR1 is SNHLY and CDR2 FYNNEI. Trimming pared 9 bases from V and 4 bases from J, leaving 17 bases between. CDR3 length: 14 residues. CDR3 in amino acids: CASKRERSADTQYF. DNA of the CDR3: TGTGCCAGTAAGAGGGAGAGGTCGGCAGATACGCAGTATTTT.

In its sample, this clonotype was seen a few times. V and J are TRBV5-1 and TRBJ1-3; TRBD1 agrees at 8 bases. J was trimmed by 2 bases and V by 4 bases; bases with no gene match: 5. CDR3 size: 15 residues. Per the germline V gene, CDR1 is SGHRS and CDR2 is YFSETQ. CDR3 protein: CASSISRGPGNTIYF. The CDR3 region has the DNA TGCGCCAGCAGCATAAGCAGGGGGCCTGGAAACACCATATATTTT. Using reference TRBV5-1 and TRBJ1-3 for the parts outside the CDR3, the full variable domain is KAGVTQTPRYLIKTRGQQVTLSCSPISGHRSVSWYQQTPGQGLQFLFEYFSETQRNKGNFPGRFSGRQFSNSRSEMNVSTLELGDSALYLCASSISRGPGNTIYFGEGSWLTVV.

The gene calls are TRBV5-1 and TRBJ2-5; D remains ambiguous. This CDR3 contains 13 residues. Germline-derived CDR1 and CDR2 are SGHRS and YFSETQ. The V gene lost 2 bases and the J gene lost 5 bases, with 10 bases spanning the gap. The CDR3 protein is CASSFSVGETQYF. CDR3 nucleotides: TGCGCCAGCAGCTTTTCCGTGGGCGAGACCCAGTACTTC. The variable domain in full, completed from reference TRBV5-1 and TRBJ2-5, reads KAGVTQTPRYLIKTRGQQVTLSCSPISGHRSVSWYQQTPGQGLQFLFEYFSETQRNKGNFPGRFSGRQFSNSRSEMNVSTLELGDSALYLCASSFSVGETQYFGPGTRLLVL.

This clonotype was observed at least ten times. The chain employs TRBV6-2 or TRBV6-3 and TRBJ2-2; no firm D call. The CDR3 is 14 residues long. Germline assignment: CDR1 MNHEY and CDR2 SVGEGT. Trimming removed 6 bases from V and 3 bases from J, with 11 bases in between. CDR3 sequence reads: CASSWTTYTGELFF. The CDR3 region has the DNA TGTGCCAGCAGCTGGACCACTTACACCGGGGAGCTGTTTTTT.

This chain's CDR3 is CASSFYGASGVYNEQFF. CDR3 coding DNA: TGTGCCAGCAGTTTTTATGGGGCTAGCGGAGTTTACAATGAGCAGTTCTTC. This chain connects TRBV28 to TRBJ2-1; 7 positions agree with TRBD2. Germline assignment: CDR1 MDHEN and CDR2 SYDVKM. This CDR3 has 17 residues. Trimming took 3 bases from V and 4 from J; bases not matched to a gene: 12. Looking up the rest from reference TRBV28 and TRBJ2-1 gives the full variable domain: DVKVTQSSRYLVKRTGEKVFLECVQDMDHENMFWYRQDPGLGLRLIYFSYDVKMKEKGDIPEGYSVSREKKERFSLILESASTNQTSMYLCASSFYGASGVYNEQFFGPGTRLTVL.

The chain combines TRBV27 with TRBJ2-3; possibly TRBD1 or TRBD2 for D (6 bases each). Trimming cost V 6 bases and J 4 bases, with 17 bases left between them. Germline lookup yields CDR1 MNHEY and CDR2 SMNVEV (reference sequence). The CDR3 length is 15 residues. CDR3 sequence reads: CASSQKWGAPDTQYF. CDR3 sequence (DNA): TGTGCCAGCAGCCAGAAGTGGGGGGCCCCAGATACGCAGTATTTT.

The chain links TRBV4-2 to TRBJ2-7, with 9 positions matching TRBD1. The CDR3 sequence is 17 residues long. The germline gives CDR1 LGHNA, CDR2 YNFKEQ. The V and J ends lost 1 base and 4 bases, in that order; junction bases with no gene match: 11. CDR3 bases: TGTGCCAGCAGCCAAGTTGTCGGGACAGGGAAGGTATACGAGCAGTACTTC. As protein: CASSQVVGTGKVYEQYF.

In its sample, this clonotype was seen a few times. J is TRBJ2-3 and V is TRBV28; D gene ambiguous. Trimming left V 2 bases short and J 4 bases short, with 13 bases between. This CDR3 is built from 15 residues. Germline CDR1 reads MDHEN; CDR2 reads SYDVKM. The DNA of the CDR3 is TGTGCCAGCAGTTTAGGAACGGTCGTGGCAGATACGCAGTATTTT. Translated: CASSLGTVVADTQYF.

In its sample, this clonotype was seen many times. V usage is TRBV5-1 and J usage is TRBJ2-3; TRBD2 is a possible D gene (6 bases). This CDR3 has 13 residues. Trimming took off 5 bases at V and 0 bases at J, with 7 bases between the two ends. In germline, CDR1 is SGHRS, CDR2 YFSETQ. In DNA form, the CDR3 reads TGCGCCAGCAGGCGGGACAGCACAGATACGCAGTATTTT. Residues: CASRRDSTDTQYF.

This clonotype occurred a few times. The chain has TRBV20-1 and TRBJ2-2; TRBD2 might be the D (6 bases). This CDR3 contains 15 residues. The germline gives CDR1 DFQATT, CDR2 SNEGSKA (reference sequence). V lost 0 bases and J lost 1, with 9 bases in between. Here the CDR3 reads CSARDGGRNTGELFF. CDR3 nucleotide sequence: TGCAGTGCTAGAGATGGAGGGAGGAACACCGGGGAGCTGTTTTTT.

V is TRBV10-3 and J is TRBJ2-5; the match to TRBD2 covers 14 bases. CDR3 length: 16 residues. V dropped 6 bases and J dropped 4; count of bases not matched to a gene: 7. The germline V gene encodes CDR1 ENHRY and CDR2 SYGVKD. CDR3 protein: CAISRTSGRKVETQYF. CDR3 bases: TGTGCCATCAGCCGGACTAGCGGGAGGAAAGTAGAGACCCAGTACTTC.

This chain joins TRBV4-2 and TRBJ2-1, with D maybe TRBD2 (7 bases). The V end was cut by 4 bases, the J end by 4 bases, with 14 bases between. This CDR3 comprises 15 residues. CDR1 is LGHNA, CDR2 YNFKEQ, per germline. The CDR3 reads CASSPRGGVYNEQFF. Here the CDR3 DNA reads TGTGCCAGCAGCCCGAGGGGGGGGGTTTACAATGAGCAGTTCTTC.

The CDR3 spells CASSTSVVSGANVLTF. CDR3 coding DNA: TGTGCCAGCAGTACATCGGTTGTTTCTGGGGCCAACGTCCTGACTTTC. The chain uses TRBV27 and TRBJ2-6; D is unclear. V was shortened by 5 bases and J by 1 base, with 12 bases between the two germline ends. The germline V gene encodes CDR1 MNHEY and CDR2 SMNVEV (reference sequence). The CDR3 runs 16 residues.

This clonotype came up many times. The chain has TRBV4-2 and TRBJ1-5, with D possibly matching TRBD1 (5 bases). Trimming took 1 base from V and 9 from J, leaving 16 bases between them. The CDR3 covers 15 residues. The germline gives CDR1 LGHNA, CDR2 YNFKEQ. In DNA, the CDR3 is TGTGCCAGCAGCCAAGCTGATGGGTTTGGGGGGCCCCAGCATTTT. Protein product: CASSQADGFGGPQHF.

This clonotype has just a few counts. This chain joins TRBV5-1 and TRBJ2-3, with 11 nucleotides matching TRBD2. V trimming: 4 bases; J trimming: 3 bases; junction bases outside the gene matches: 7. The CDR3 sequence is 16 residues long. CDR1 is SGHRS and CDR2 is YFSETQ in the germline V gene. CDR3 sequence reads: CASSRGASGGTDTQYF. Here the CDR3 DNA reads TGCGCCAGCAGCCGGGGGGCTAGCGGGGGGACAGATACGCAGTATTTT.

The J gene is TRBJ2-1, the V gene TRBV6-1; no clear D gene. V was pared by 3 bases and J by 8 bases, with 11 bases between. Germline V lookup: CDR1 MNHNS, CDR2 SASEGT. This CDR3 region has 13 residues. This CDR3 is CASSDALPDEQFF. The CDR3 region has the DNA TGTGCCAGCAGTGATGCCCTTCCCGATGAGCAGTTCTTC.

There are many counts of this clonotype. The J gene is TRBJ1-5, the V gene TRBV28, with a tentative D call TRBD1 (6 bases). The germline V gene has CDR1 MDHEN and CDR2 SYDVKM. This CDR3 is built from 17 residues. The germline V and J ends were trimmed by 7 bases and 9 bases, with 28 bases remaining between them. CDR3 in DNA: TGTGCCAGCAATCGTTTCGGCGGAGGGGGGCCCGGGTGGCCCCAGCATTTT. Residues: CASNRFGGGGPGWPQHF.

This rearrangement joins TRBV5-1 to TRBJ2-5, with TRBD1 identical over 8 bases. Per the germline V gene, CDR1 is SGHRS and CDR2 is YFSETQ. This CDR3 has 16 amino acids. Trimming at V came to 3 bases and at J to 0 bases, leaving 7 bases not matched to a gene. The DNA of the CDR3 is TGCGCCAGCAGCTGGACCCGGACAGGGAACCAAGAGACCCAGTACTTC. It specifies CASSWTRTGNQETQYF.

The rearrangement links TRBV7-6 to TRBJ2-3; TRBD2 agrees at 13 bases. The junction had 14 bases not matched to a gene; V was cut back by 5 bases and J by 0 bases. The germline CDR1 and CDR2 sequences are SGHVS and FNYEAQ. The CDR3 extends over 20 amino acids. CDR3 protein: CASSTPGLAGTQLSTDTQYF. The CDR3 coding sequence is TGTGCCAGCAGCACTCCGGGACTAGCGGGAACCCAACTCAGCACAGATACGCAGTATTTT.

This clonotype has at least ten counts. V and J are TRBV12-3 or TRBV12-4 and TRBJ2-2, with 10 bases matching TRBD2. The CDR3 runs 15 residues. Trimming took 5 bases from V and 4 from J; bases not matched to a gene: 4. The CDR3 here is CASSRTSGFTGELFF. The CDR3 region has the DNA TGTGCCAGCAGTCGGACTAGCGGATTCACCGGGGAGCTGTTTTTT.

This clonotype was counted many times. The genes are TRBV2 and TRBJ1-5; D is unresolved. The CDR3 length is 15 residues. The V and J ends lost 3 bases and 1 base respectively, with 10 bases between them. From germline, CDR1 is SNHLY and CDR2 FYNNEI. The CDR3 bases are TGTGCCAGCAGTGAGGGGAGGGCGAGCAATCAGCCCCAGCATTTT. Translation: CASSEGRASNQPQHF.

This clonotype was detected a few times. The rearrangement uses TRBV7-3 and TRBJ2-3; D gene uncertain. This CDR3 has 14 residues. V lost 3 bases and J lost 3, with 10 bases in between. Germline assignment: CDR1 SGHTA and CDR2 FQGTGA. In nucleotides, the CDR3 is TGTGCCAGCAGCTTCCTACCACAGACAGATACGCAGTATTTT. It encodes CASSFLPQTDTQYF.

This clonotype was observed at least ten times. This rearrangement joins TRBV7-9 to TRBJ2-1; D might be TRBD1 (5 bases). Trimming shortened V by 3 bases and J by 7 bases, and 13 bases separated the two germline ends. The CDR3 extends over 14 amino acids. Germline CDR1 and CDR2: SEHNR and FQNEAQ (reference sequence). The CDR3 sequence: CASSFRAEINEQFF. CDR3 nucleotides: TGTGCCAGCAGCTTCAGGGCAGAGATAAATGAGCAGTTCTTC.

CDR3 protein: CSVEARDGGWEQYF. DNA for the CDR3: TGCAGCGTTGAAGCGCGGGACGGGGGTTGGGAGCAGTACTTC. The rearrangement uses TRBV29-1 and TRBJ2-7, with D maybe TRBD2 (6 bases). V lost 1 base and J 7 bases, leaving 17 bases between the germline ends. This CDR3 contains 14 residues. Per germline, CDR1 SQVTM and CDR2 ANQGSEA.